Below are 27 T cell receptor beta chains sequenced from a single sample in a study of blood T cells in healthy people across ages. A second roughly 7 to 12 cycle PCR used barcoded and J-beta primers. Using its own MiXCR run on the 5' RACE reads, TCRdb lists one record per CDR3 protein. Of around 870,000 distinct CDR3 sequences listed, roughly 26% are singletons. Sequences were obtained from blood. The receptors shown here come from a woman aged 80 or over in good health.

This clonotype has only one observation. The chain combines TRBV5-1 with TRBJ1-2; D gene unclear. Looked up from germline, CDR1 is SGHRS and CDR2 is YFSETQ. Between the trimmed V and J ends, which lost 6 bases and 4 bases, there was a span of 13 bases. The CDR3 is 13 residues long. CDR3 loop: CASTQDMGYGYTF. The DNA for the CDR3 is TGCGCCAGCACCCAAGACATGGGCTATGGCTACACCTTC.

This clonotype was seen at least ten times. The chain employs TRBV2 and TRBJ1-2; 8 positions match TRBD1. The CDR3 runs 13 residues. V lost 4 bases to trimming and J lost 4 bases; unmatched junction nucleotides: 2. Germline CDR1 is SNHLY and CDR2 is FYNNEI. The CDR3 region has the DNA TGTGCCAGCAGTGGGGACAGGACCTATGGCTACACCTTC. It specifies CASSGDRTYGYTF.

The chain joins TRBV11-2 to TRBJ2-7, with D perhaps TRBD1 or TRBD2 (5 bases each). CDR1 and CDR2 (germline): SGHAT, FQNNGV. The V end lost 3 bases, the J end lost 7 bases, and 22 bases lay between the germline ends. The CDR3 covers 16 residues. CDR3 nucleotides: TGTGCCAGCAGCTTCTCCGGGACCACAAACAGGAAGGAGCAGTACTTC. Translating it yields CASSFSGTTNRKEQYF.

This clonotype showed up many times. This sequence joins TRBV27 and TRBJ2-1; 8 nucleotides align to TRBD1. J was trimmed by 9 bases and V by 5 bases; bases with no gene match: 9. Germline CDR1 MNHEY, CDR2 SMNVEV (reference sequence). CDR3 length equals 14 residues. The chain's CDR3 is CASSKGQERLEQFF. The CDR3 coding sequence is TGTGCCAGCAGTAAGGGACAGGAGCGGCTTGAGCAGTTCTTC.

This clonotype was counted between two and nine times. V usage is TRBV7-2 and J usage is TRBJ1-1; 7 bases are shared with TRBD1. The germline V gene encodes CDR1 SGHTA and CDR2 FQGNSA. J gave up 2 bases and V 2 bases, and 14 bases lay outside the gene matches. The CDR3 is 18 residues long. CDR3 sequence (DNA): TGTGCCAGCAGCTTACTAACCATCGTTGGGACAGACAACACTGAAGCTTTCTTT. This sequence encodes CASSLLTIVGTDNTEAFF. Combining the CDR3 with reference TRBV7-2 and TRBJ1-1 gives the whole variable domain GAGVSQSPSNKVTEKGKDVELRCDPISGHTALYWYRQSLGQGLEFLIYFQGNSAPDKSGLPSDRFSAERTGGSVSTLTIQRTQQEDSAVYLCASSLLTIVGTDNTEAFFGQGTRLTVV.

This clonotype showed up just a few times. The V and J genes are TRBV28 and TRBJ2-3; D unresolved. V gave up 4 bases and J gave up 6 bases, with 8 bases separating them. Germline CDR1 reads MDHEN; CDR2 reads SYDVKM. The CDR3 consists of 12 residues. The chain's CDR3 is CASSSPSDTQYF. In DNA form, the CDR3 reads TGTGCCAGCAGTTCCCCTTCCGATACGCAGTATTTT.

This clonotype showed up many times. This chain joins TRBV24-1 and TRBJ2-1, with D maybe TRBD2 (5 bases). This CDR3 comprises 16 residues. Germline V gene sequence: CDR1 KGHDR, CDR2 SFDVKD. V lost 4 bases and J 6 bases, leaving 18 bases between the germline ends. The CDR3 sequence is CATSERRIGGINEQFF. For the CDR3, the DNA is TGTGCCACCAGTGAGCGAAGGATCGGAGGCATCAATGAGCAGTTCTTC.

This clonotype was picked up many times. The chain employs TRBV20-1 and TRBJ2-7; 8 positions agree with TRBD1. Germline trimming cut 2 bases from V and 5 bases from J; bases unmatched to any gene: 8. CDR1 DFQATT and CDR2 SNEGSKA come from the germline V gene (reference sequence). This CDR3 contains 14 residues. CDR3 loop: CSARRTGKRDEQYF. CDR3 DNA: TGCAGTGCTAGAAGGACAGGGAAAAGAGACGAGCAGTACTTC.

This clonotype was seen only a few times. This sequence may be a read error, since a much larger clone differs from it by one base. The CDR3 DNA sequence: TGTGCCAGCAGCTTGGGACTTTACAATGAGCAGTACTTC. Amino acids: CASSLGLYNEQYF. The V and J genes are TRBV5-6 and TRBJ2-1; D unclear. The end of the DNA is better explained by TRBJ2-7, so the J call may be wrong. Germline CDR1 is SGHDT and CDR2 is YYEEEE. This CDR3 comprises 13 residues.

This clonotype has ten or more counts. The rearrangement links TRBV11-2 to TRBJ2-3, with D maybe TRBD2 (6 bases). There are 12 residues in the CDR3. Germline CDR1 reads SGHAT; CDR2 reads FQNNGV. V was clipped by 5 bases and J by 12 bases, with 15 bases between them. The CDR3 spells CASSPGRGNQYF. The CDR3 nucleotides are TGTGCCAGCAGCCCCGGACGGGGGAATCAGTATTTT.

This clonotype was counted a few times. A clone one base away is much larger, so this may be a read error. The rearrangement links TRBV20-1 to TRBJ2-5; 7 bases agree with TRBD2. CDR3 length: 12 residues. From germline, CDR1 is DFQATT and CDR2 SNEGSKA (reference sequence). DNA for the CDR3: TGCAGGGCTAGCCTGGGGGGGAGGACCCAGTACTTC. This translates into CRASLGGRTQYF.

This chain links TRBV2 with TRBJ2-1; 11 nucleotides agree with TRBD2. Germline trimming cut 6 bases from V and 4 bases from J; bases unmatched to any gene: 8. Germline loops: CDR1 SNHLY, CDR2 FYNNEI. CDR3 length: 16 residues. The CDR3 DNA sequence: TGTGCCAGCAGACCCAATAGCGGGGGGGGATACAATGAGCAGTTCTTC. As protein: CASRPNSGGGYNEQFF.

Many counts were recorded for this clonotype. The rearrangement joins TRBV7-2 to TRBJ2-1; D uncertain. Trimming took off 2 bases at V and 12 bases at J, with 14 bases between the two ends. The length of the CDR3 is 13 residues. From germline, CDR1 is SGHTA and CDR2 FQGNSA. CDR3 sequence: CASSLSPLHGQFF. The CDR3 bases are TGTGCCAGCAGCTTATCTCCCCTACATGGGCAGTTCTTC.

At least ten counts were recorded for this clonotype. The J gene is TRBJ2-1, the V gene TRBV27; 10 nucleotides line up with TRBD1. The CDR3 covers 18 residues. The junction had 11 bases not matched to a gene; V was cut back by 6 bases and J by 0 bases. Germline CDR1 reads MNHEY; CDR2 reads SMNVEV (reference sequence). The CDR3 here is CASRTGQGQKSSYNEQFF. The CDR3 bases are TGTGCCAGCAGAACGGGACAGGGGCAGAAGAGCTCCTACAATGAGCAGTTCTTC.

This clonotype was detected only a few times. The J gene is TRBJ2-3, the V gene TRBV5-1; TRBD2 is a possible D gene (6 bases). CDR3 length equals 17 residues. Germline V CDR1 and CDR2: SGHRS, YFSETQ. V was shortened by 0 bases and J by 0 bases, with 14 bases between the two germline ends. This CDR3 reads CASSLEGGVGSTDTQYF. Written as DNA, the CDR3 is TGCGCCAGCAGCTTGGAGGGCGGGGTGGGTAGCACAGATACGCAGTATTTT.

On this clonotype: A much larger clone is a single base away; this may be a read error. The chain joins TRBV6-2 or TRBV6-3 to TRBJ2-1, with 9 positions matching TRBD1. The CDR3 contains 15 residues. Germline lookup yields CDR1 MNHEY and CDR2 SVGEGT. J was trimmed by 7 bases and V by 2 bases; bases with no gene match: 6. This chain's CDR3 is CASSYLPTGGNEQFF. The DNA of the CDR3 is TGTGCCAGCAGTTACCTGCCGACAGGGGGGAATGAGCAGTTCTTC.

V is TRBV10-2 and J is TRBJ2-3; unclear D gene. The germline gives CDR1 WSHSY, CDR2 SAAADI. With 7 bases removed from V and 2 bases from J, the gap between germline ends came to 19 bases. There are 16 residues in the CDR3. CDR3: CASKVGSEITTDTQYF. The DNA for the CDR3 is TGCGCCAGCAAAGTGGGGTCAGAAATTACCACAGATACGCAGTATTTT.

This clonotype was picked up a small number of times. A much larger clone differs from this one at a single base, so this may be a read error. The chain uses TRBV11-2 and TRBJ2-3; 12 nucleotides line up with TRBD2. CDR3 length: 15 residues. Trimming cost V 2 bases and J 7 bases; bases outside gene matches: 4. Germline CDR1 is SGHAT and CDR2 is FQNNGV. CDR3: CASSLRGTSGYTQYF. The CDR3 DNA reads as TGTGCCAGCAGCTTACGTGGGACTAGCGGGTATACGCAGTATTTT.

This clonotype was seen a few times. Since a much larger clone is just one base distant, this may be a read error. The chain has TRBV7-9 and TRBJ2-3, with TRBD2 matching over 7 bases. The CDR3 extends over 16 amino acids. Germline CDR1 reads SEHNR; CDR2 reads FQNEAQ (reference sequence). For the CDR3, the DNA is TGTGCCAGCGGCTTAAGGCGGGGAGGGGATTTGGATACGCAGTATTTT. Translation gives CASGLRRGGDLDTQYF.

This clonotype was detected only a few times. The genes are TRBV6-2 or TRBV6-3 and TRBJ1-1; 7 positions agree with TRBD1. Germline V gene data show CDR1 as MNHEY and CDR2 as SVGEGT. This CDR3 comprises 13 residues. V gave up 7 bases and J gave up 4 bases; unmatched junction bases: 6. This CDR3 reads CASTKTGTTEAFF. The CDR3 DNA reads TGTGCCAGCACTAAGACAGGGACCACTGAAGCTTTCTTT.

J is TRBJ1-5 and V is TRBV27, with D unclear. Germline loops: CDR1 MNHEY, CDR2 SMNVEV (reference sequence). This CDR3 is built from 16 residues. Deletions cut 0 bases from V and 2 bases from J, with 11 bases between. DNA for the CDR3: TGTGCCAGCAGTTTATCAGGAGGGAACGGCAATCAGCCCCAGCATTTT. The encoded protein is CASSLSGGNGNQPQHF.

The chain has TRBV7-8 and TRBJ2-2; tentatively, D is TRBD1 (5 bases). The CDR3 covers 16 residues. CDR1 is SGHVS, CDR2 FQNEAQ, per germline. V lost 2 bases, J lost 0 bases, and 10 bases lay in between. CDR3 in amino acids: CASSLIGVPNTGELFF. DNA of the CDR3: TGTGCCAGCAGCTTAATAGGGGTGCCGAACACCGGGGAGCTGTTTTTT.

The V call is TRBV20-1, the J call TRBJ2-1; 10 nucleotides match TRBD1. Germline CDR1 is DFQATT and CDR2 is SNEGSKA (reference sequence). This CDR3 has 16 residues. V shed 4 bases and J 11 bases; nucleotides not matched to a gene: 17. In DNA, the CDR3 is TGCAGTGCTAAAATACCGGGACAGGGGCGGCGGGATAAGCAGTTCTTC. It yields the protein CSAKIPGQGRRDKQFF.

Remarks on this clonotype: The conserved closing phenylalanine or tryptophan is absent in this CDR3, likely reflecting a read error. This chain links TRBV12-3 or TRBV12-4 with TRBJ1-2; D is unclear. The length of the CDR3 is 14 residues. V was pared by 6 bases and J by 1 base, with 12 bases between. For the CDR3, the DNA is TGTGCCAGCAGCCGTTCGACGGGTAACTATGGCTACACCGTC. Translation: CASSRSTGNYGYTV.

The chain combines TRBV7-2 with TRBJ2-3; 14 positions match TRBD2. The length of the CDR3 is 17 residues. V dropped 5 bases and J dropped 3; count of bases not matched to a gene: 7. Germline CDR1 and CDR2: SGHTA and FQGNSA. CDR3 loop: CASSNRLAGGITDTQYF. In nucleotides, the CDR3 is TGTGCCAGCAGCAACCGACTAGCGGGGGGGATTACAGATACGCAGTATTTT.

On this clonotype: This may be a read error: a much more frequent sequence differs by one nucleotide. V usage is TRBV7-2 and J usage is TRBJ1-2; the D gene is possibly TRBD1 (6 bases). The V end lost 10 bases, the J end lost 0 bases, and 18 bases lay between the germline ends. This CDR3 spans 15 amino acids. Per the germline V gene, CDR1 is SGHTA and CDR2 is FQGNSA. Here the CDR3 DNA reads TGTGCCAACACCTTTTCAGGGGCACCTAACTATGGCTACACCTTC. Protein sequence: CANTFSGAPNYGYTF.

Concerning this clonotype itself: A much larger clone differs from this one at a single base, so this may be a read error. V gene TRBV6-5 combines with J gene TRBJ2-5; TRBD1 matches 9 bases. The CDR3 contains 15 residues. Germline V gene sequence: CDR1 MNHEY, CDR2 SVGAGI. V gave up 7 bases and J gave up 11 bases; unmatched junction bases: 17. The CDR3 bases are TGTGCCAGCACCAAACAGGGGGCTAGGCTCGATGAGCAGTACTTC. It is translated as CASTKQGARLDEQYF.